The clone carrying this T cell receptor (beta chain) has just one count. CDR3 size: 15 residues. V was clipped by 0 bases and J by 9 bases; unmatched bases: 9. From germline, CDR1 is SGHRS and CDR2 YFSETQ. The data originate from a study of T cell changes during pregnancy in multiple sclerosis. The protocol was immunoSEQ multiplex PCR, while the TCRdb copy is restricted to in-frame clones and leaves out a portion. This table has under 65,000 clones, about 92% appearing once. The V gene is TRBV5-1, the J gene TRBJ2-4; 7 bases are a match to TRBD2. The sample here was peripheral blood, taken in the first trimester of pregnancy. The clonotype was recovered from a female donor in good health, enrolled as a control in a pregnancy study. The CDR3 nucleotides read TGCGCCAGCAGCTTGGCCCTTGGGGGGGGATCCATTCAGTACTTC. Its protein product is CASSLALGGGSIQYF. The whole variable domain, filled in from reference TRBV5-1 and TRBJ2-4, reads KAGVTQTPRYLIKTRGQQVTLSCSPISGHRSVSWYQQTPGQGLQFLFEYFSETQRNKGNFPGRFSGRQFSNSRSEMNVSTLELGDSALYLCASSLALGGGSIQYFGAGTRLSVL.